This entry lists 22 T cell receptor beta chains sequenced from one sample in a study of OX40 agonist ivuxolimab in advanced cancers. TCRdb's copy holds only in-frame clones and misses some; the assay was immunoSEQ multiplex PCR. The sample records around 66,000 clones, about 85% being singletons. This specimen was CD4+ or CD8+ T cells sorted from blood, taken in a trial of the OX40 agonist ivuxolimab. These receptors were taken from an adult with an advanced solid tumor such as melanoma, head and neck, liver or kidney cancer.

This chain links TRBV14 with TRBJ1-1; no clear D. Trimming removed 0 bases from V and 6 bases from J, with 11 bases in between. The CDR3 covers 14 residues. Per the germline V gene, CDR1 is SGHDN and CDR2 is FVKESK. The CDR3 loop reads CASSQDRGFAEAFF. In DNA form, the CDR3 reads TGTGCCAGCAGCCAAGATAGAGGGTTTGCTGAAGCTTTCTTT.

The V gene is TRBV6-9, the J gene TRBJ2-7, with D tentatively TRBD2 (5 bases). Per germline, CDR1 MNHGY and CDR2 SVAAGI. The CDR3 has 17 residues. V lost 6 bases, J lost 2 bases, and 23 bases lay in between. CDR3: CASSPTPEGEVTYEQYF. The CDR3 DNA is TGTGCCAGCAGCCCCACTCCCGAGGGTGAGGTGACCTACGAGCAGTACTTC.

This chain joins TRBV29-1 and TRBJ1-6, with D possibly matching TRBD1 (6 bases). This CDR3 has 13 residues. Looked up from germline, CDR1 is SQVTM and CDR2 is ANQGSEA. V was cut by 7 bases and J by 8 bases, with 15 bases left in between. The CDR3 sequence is CSAGASRDSPLHF. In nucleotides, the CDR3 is TGCAGCGCAGGGGCCTCCCGGGATTCACCCCTCCACTTT.

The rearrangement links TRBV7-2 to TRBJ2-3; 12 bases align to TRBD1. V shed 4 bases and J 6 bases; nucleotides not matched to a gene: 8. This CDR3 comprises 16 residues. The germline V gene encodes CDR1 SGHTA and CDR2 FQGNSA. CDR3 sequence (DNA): TGTGCCAGCAGCTCCGGGACAGGGGGCTCGGAGGATACGCAGTATTTT. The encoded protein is CASSSGTGGSEDTQYF.

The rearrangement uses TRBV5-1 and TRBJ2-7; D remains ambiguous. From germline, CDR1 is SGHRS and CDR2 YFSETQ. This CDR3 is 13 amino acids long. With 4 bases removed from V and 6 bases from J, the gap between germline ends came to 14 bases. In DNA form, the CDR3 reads TGCGCCAGCAGCCCCCAGGACCTATCCGAGCAGTACTTC. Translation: CASSPQDLSEQYF.

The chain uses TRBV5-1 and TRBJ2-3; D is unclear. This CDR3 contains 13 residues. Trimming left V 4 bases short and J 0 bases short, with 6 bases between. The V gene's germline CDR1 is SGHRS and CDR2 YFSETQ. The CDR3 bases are TGCGCCAGCAGCCCGGGCAGCACAGATACGCAGTATTTT. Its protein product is CASSPGSTDTQYF.

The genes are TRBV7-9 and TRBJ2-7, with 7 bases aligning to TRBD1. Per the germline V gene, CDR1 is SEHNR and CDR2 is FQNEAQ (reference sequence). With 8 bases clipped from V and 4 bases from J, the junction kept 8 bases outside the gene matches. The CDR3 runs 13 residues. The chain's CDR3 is CASQGDRPYEQYF. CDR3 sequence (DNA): TGTGCCAGCCAAGGGGACAGACCTTACGAGCAGTACTTC.

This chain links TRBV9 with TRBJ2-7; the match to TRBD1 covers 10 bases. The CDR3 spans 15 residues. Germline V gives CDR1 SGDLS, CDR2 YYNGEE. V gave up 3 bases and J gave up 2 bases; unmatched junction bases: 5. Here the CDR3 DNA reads TGTGCCAGCAGCGGGGACAGGGGCCCCCCCTACGAGCAGTACTTC. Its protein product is CASSGDRGPPYEQYF. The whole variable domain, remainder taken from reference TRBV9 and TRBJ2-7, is DSGVTQTPKHLITATGQRVTLRCSPRSGDLSVYWYQQSLDQGLQFLIQYYNGEERAKGNILERFSAQQFPDLHSELNLSSLELGDSALYFCASSGDRGPPYEQYFGPGTRLTVT.

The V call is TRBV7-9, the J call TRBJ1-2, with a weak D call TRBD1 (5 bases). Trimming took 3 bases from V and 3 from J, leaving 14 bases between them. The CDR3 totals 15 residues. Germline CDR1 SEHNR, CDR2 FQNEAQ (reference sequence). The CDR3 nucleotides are TGTGCCAGCAGCTTCAGACAAAGGGGACACTATGGCTACACCTTC. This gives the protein CASSFRQRGHYGYTF.

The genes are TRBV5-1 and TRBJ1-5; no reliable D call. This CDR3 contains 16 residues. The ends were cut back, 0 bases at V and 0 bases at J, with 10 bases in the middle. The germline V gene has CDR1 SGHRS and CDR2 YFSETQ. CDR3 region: CASSLDGGYSNQPQHF. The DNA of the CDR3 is TGCGCCAGCAGCTTGGACGGCGGATATAGCAATCAGCCCCAGCATTTT. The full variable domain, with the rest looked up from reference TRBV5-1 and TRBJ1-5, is KAGVTQTPRYLIKTRGQQVTLSCSPISGHRSVSWYQQTPGQGLQFLFEYFSETQRNKGNFPGRFSGRQFSNSRSEMNVSTLELGDSALYLCASSLDGGYSNQPQHFGDGTRLSIL.

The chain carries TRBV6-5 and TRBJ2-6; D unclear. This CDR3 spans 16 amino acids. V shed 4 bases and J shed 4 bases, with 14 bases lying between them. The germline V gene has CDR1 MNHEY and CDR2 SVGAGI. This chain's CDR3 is CASSSSRSSGANVLTF. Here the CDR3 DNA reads TGTGCCAGCAGTTCAAGTAGGTCTTCCGGGGCCAACGTCCTGACTTTC.

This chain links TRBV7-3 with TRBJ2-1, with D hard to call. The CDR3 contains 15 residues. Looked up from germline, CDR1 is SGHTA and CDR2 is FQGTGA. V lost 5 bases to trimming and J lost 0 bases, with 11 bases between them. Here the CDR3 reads CASSPDGPSYNEQFF. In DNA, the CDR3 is TGTGCCAGCAGCCCGGATGGACCCTCCTACAATGAGCAGTTCTTC.

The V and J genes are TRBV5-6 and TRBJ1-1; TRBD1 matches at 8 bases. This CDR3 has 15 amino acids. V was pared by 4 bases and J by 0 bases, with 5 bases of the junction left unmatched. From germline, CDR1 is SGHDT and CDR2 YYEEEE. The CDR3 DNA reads TGTGCCAGCAGCCCTGAGACAGGGGTGAACACTGAAGCTTTCTTT. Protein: CASSPETGVNTEAFF.

The CDR3 reads CASSPAKAGTTDTQYF. CDR3 coding DNA: TGTGCCAGCAGCCCTGCTAAAGCGGGGACCACAGATACGCAGTATTTT. The chain joins TRBV4-2 to TRBJ2-3; TRBD2 agrees at 7 bases. The CDR3 loop spans 16 amino acids. The V gene's germline CDR1 is LGHNA and CDR2 YNFKEQ. V lost 4 bases, J lost 2 bases, and 9 bases stayed unmatched.

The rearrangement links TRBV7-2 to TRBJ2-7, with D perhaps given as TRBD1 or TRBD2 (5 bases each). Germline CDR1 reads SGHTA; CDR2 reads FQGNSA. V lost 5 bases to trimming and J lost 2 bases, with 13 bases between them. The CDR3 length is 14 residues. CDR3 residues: CASSPVRGTYEQYF. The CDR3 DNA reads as TGTGCCAGCAGCCCCGTTCGGGGCACCTACGAGCAGTACTTC.

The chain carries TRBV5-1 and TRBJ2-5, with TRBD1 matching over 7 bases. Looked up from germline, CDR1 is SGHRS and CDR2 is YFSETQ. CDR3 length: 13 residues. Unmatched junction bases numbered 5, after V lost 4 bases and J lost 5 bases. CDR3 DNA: TGCGCCAGCAGCCGAGACAGGGCGGAGACCCAGTACTTC. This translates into CASSRDRAETQYF.

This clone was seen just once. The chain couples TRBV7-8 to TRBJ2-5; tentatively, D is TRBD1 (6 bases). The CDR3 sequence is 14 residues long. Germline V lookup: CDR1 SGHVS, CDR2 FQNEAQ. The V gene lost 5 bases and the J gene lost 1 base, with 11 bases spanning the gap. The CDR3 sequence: CASSKGDIQETQYF. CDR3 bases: TGTGCCAGCAGCAAAGGGGACATCCAAGAGACCCAGTACTTC.

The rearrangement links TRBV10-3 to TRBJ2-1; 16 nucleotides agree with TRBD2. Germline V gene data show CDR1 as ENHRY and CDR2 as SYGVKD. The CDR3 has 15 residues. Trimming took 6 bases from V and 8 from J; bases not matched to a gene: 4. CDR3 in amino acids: CAIRGLAGGLDEQFF. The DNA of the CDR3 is TGTGCCATCAGGGGACTAGCGGGGGGGTTGGATGAGCAGTTCTTC.

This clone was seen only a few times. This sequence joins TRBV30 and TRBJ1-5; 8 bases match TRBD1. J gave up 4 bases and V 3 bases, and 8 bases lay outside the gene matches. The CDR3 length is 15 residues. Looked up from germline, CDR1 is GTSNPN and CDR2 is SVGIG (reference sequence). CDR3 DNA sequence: TGTGCCTGGAGCCGGCCGGACAGGGAAAATCAGCCCCAGCATTTT. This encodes CAWSRPDRENQPQHF.

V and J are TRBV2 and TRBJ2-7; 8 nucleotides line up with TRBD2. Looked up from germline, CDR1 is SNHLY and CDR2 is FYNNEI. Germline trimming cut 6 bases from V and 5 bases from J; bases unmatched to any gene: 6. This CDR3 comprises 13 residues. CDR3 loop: CASRFSSGNEQYF. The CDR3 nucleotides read TGTGCCAGCAGGTTCAGTAGCGGGAACGAGCAGTACTTC.

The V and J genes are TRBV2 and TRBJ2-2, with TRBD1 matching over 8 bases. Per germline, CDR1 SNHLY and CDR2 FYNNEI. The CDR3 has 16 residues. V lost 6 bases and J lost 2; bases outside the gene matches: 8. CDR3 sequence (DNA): TGTGCCAGCAGCCCGACAGGGGTCTTCAACACCGGGGAGCTGTTTTTT. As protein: CASSPTGVFNTGELFF.

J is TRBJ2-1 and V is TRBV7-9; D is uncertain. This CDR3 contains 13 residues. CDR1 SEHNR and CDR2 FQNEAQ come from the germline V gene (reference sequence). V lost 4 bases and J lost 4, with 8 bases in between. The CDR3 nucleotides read TGTGCCAGCAGCTCAGGAGAGTACAATGAGCAGTTCTTC. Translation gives CASSSGEYNEQFF.